This T cell receptor (beta chain) originates from a study of T-cell reconstitution after alpha-beta-depleted transplantation in children. Study results and caveats: At one year after transplant, newly produced T cells mostly accounted for T-cell counts and diversity.

The authors prepared the TCRbeta library with unique molecular identifiers. TCRdb independently ran MiXCR on the PCR reads; one entry per CDR3 protein. Of 700,000 to 950,000 distinct CDR3 sequences listed, 16% are singletons. This CDR3 region has 13 residues. Trimming cost V 3 bases and J 4 bases, with 10 bases left between them. Germline V lookup: CDR1 LNHDA, CDR2 SQIVND (reference sequence). To note about this clonotype: Its antigen remains unidentified.

This clonotype was sampled from a male patient younger than 18 who had a stem cell transplant for acute lymphoblastic leukemia, so the T cells may come from the graft donor. The sequenced sample was PBMCs, mostly from graft donor cells, obtained 360 days after TCRalphabeta/CD19-depleted stem cell transplant. The chain recombines TRBV19 with TRBJ2-7; no firm D call. The CDR3 DNA reads TGTGCCAGTAGTATTGATTCGTTATACGAGCAGTACTTC. Translation gives CASSIDSLYEQYF.